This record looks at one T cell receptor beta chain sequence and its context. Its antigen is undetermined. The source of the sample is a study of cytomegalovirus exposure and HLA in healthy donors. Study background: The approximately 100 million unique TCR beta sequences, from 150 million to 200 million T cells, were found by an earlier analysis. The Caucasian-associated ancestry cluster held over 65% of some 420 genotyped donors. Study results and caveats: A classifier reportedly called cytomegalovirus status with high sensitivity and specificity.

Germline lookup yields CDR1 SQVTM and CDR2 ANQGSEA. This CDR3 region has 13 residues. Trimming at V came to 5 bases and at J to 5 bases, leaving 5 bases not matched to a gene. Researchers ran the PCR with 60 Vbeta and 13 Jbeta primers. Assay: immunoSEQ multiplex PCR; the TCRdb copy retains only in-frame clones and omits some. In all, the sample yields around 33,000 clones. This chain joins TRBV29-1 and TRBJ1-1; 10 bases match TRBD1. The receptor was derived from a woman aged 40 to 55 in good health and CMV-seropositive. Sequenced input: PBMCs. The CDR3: CSVRTGGRTEAFF. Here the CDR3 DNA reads TGCAGCGTTAGGACAGGGGGAAGAACTGAAGCTTTCTTT.